The rows below give T cell receptor beta chains drawn from one sample of a study of post-analysis software for immune sequencing data. TCRdb called the PCR reads again in MiXCR, with one record for every CDR3 protein. The top ten hold 4.9% of the sample, which has 650,000 to 900,000 distinct CDR3 sequences, roughly 46% seen once. What was sequenced was blood. The receptors were sampled from a girl aged 5-17 years with multiple sclerosis. Each CDR3 is given with its conserved first and last residue. Fields, in order: D gene, clone size, V gene, J gene, CDR3 DNA, CDR3 protein. D genes are given only for firm matches. The size of a clone is reported for some rows only, either as once, few or many, or as a class for expanded clones.

>TRBD2|few|TRBV7-9|TRBJ2-3
TGTGCCAGCAGCTTGGTAGCGGGAGGCCGCACAGATACGCAGTATTTT
CASSLVAGGRTDTQYF
>TRBD1|.|TRBV7-9|TRBJ1-5
TGTGCCAGCAGCTTAGCGACAGGGGGCGATCAGCCCCAGCATTTT
CASSLATGGDQPQHF
>.|.|TRBV6-5|TRBJ2-3
TGTGCCAGCAGCCGGGACGATACGCAGTATTTT
CASSRDDTQYF
>TRBD1|once|TRBV9|TRBJ2-3
TGTGCCAGCAGCTCGGACGGACAGGGTAGAGCAGATACGCAGTATTTT
CASSSDGQGRADTQYF
>.|.|TRBV28|TRBJ1-4
TGTGCCAGCAGTAACACAGGGATGTCTAATGAAAAACTGTTTTTT
CASSNTGMSNEKLFF
>.|.|TRBV9|TRBJ2-3
TGTGCCAGCAGCGTCCCAGGTGACGATACGCAGTATTTT
CASSVPGDDTQYF
>.|.|TRBV10-2|TRBJ1-5
TGCGCCAGCAGTGAGAGGGCGGCAAATGGTCAGCCCCAGCATTTT
CASSERAANGQPQHF
>TRBD1|.|TRBV20-1|TRBJ1-1
TGCAGTGCAACCGGGGACAGGGGGAACACTGAAGCTTTCTTT
CSATGDRGNTEAFF
>.|.|TRBV9|TRBJ2-2
TGTGCCAGCAGCGTAGTTTTGGGCGGGGAGCTGTTTTTT
CASSVVLGGELFF
>.|.|TRBV7-2|TRBJ2-1
TGTGCCAGCAGCTTAGTGGGCGTGAGGGACAATGAGCAGTTCTTC
CASSLVGVRDNEQFF
>TRBD1|few|TRBV10-3|TRBJ2-1
TGTGCCATCAGTCTGATACAGGGGGATGAGCAGTTCTTC
CAISLIQGDEQFF
>.|.|TRBV7-9|TRBJ2-1
TGTGCCAGCAGCGGGCGGATTACCATAGAGCAGTTCTTC
CASSGRITIEQFF